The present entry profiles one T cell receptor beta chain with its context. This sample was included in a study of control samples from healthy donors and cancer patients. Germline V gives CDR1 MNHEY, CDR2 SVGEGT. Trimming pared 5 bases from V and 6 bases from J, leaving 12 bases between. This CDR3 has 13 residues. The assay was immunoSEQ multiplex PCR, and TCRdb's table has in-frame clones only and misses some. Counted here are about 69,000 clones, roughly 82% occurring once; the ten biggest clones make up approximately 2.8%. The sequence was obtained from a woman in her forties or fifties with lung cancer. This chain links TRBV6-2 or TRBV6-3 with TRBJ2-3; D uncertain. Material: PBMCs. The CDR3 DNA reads TGTGCCAGCAGTGTGCTTAGGCAGGATACGCAGTATTTT. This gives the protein CASSVLRQDTQYF.